This TCR beta chain stems from a study of blood T cell repertoires in COVID-19. Germline CDR1 and CDR2: SGHNT and YYREEE (reference sequence). The CDR3 runs 13 residues. V was clipped by 4 bases and J by 8 bases, with 12 bases between them. Authors' processing steps: Using reference gene primer amplification, nucleated cell counts were estimated. Assay: immunoSEQ multiplex PCR; the TCRdb copy retains only in-frame clones and omits some. V, J and clone size are taken as reported in that table, and D and trimming were inferred from the DNA itself. The table shows approximately 270,000 clones, with approximately 85% occurring only once.

Sequenced sample: peripheral blood. This clonotype was obtained from a woman in her 70s with acute or convalescent COVID-19. This chain uses TRBV5-4 with TRBJ2-2, with unresolved D. CDR3 nucleotide sequence: TGTGCCAGCAGCCTTTACGGGTCTGGGGAGCTGTTTTTT. This encodes CASSLYGSGELFF.